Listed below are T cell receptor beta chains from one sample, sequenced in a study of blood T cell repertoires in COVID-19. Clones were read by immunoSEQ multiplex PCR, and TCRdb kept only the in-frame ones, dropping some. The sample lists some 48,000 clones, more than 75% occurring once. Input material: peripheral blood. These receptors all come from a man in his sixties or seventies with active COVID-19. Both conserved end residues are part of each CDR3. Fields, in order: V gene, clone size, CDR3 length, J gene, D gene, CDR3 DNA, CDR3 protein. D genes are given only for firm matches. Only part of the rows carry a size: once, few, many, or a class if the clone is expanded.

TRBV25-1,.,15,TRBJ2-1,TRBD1,TGTGCCAGCAGTGTAAGGGACAGCTCCTACAATGAGCAGTTCTTC,CASSVRDSSYNEQFF
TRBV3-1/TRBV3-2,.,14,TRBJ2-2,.,TGTGCCAGCAGCCAAGTTGTGGCAACCGGGGAGCTGTTTTTT,CASSQVVATGELFF
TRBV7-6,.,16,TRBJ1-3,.,TGTGCCAGCAGCTCAAACCGGGAAGGCTCTGGAAACACCATATATTTT,CASSSNREGSGNTIYF
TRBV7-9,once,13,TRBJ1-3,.,TGTGCCAGCAGCTTCCGGGGAACGGGCACCATATATTTT,CASSFRGTGTIYF
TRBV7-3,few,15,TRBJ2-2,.,TGTGCCAGCAGCCCATTAAGCACAGGCACCGGGGAGCTGTTTTTT,CASSPLSTGTGELFF
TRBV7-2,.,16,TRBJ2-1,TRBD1,TGTGCCAGCAGCTGGGCCGGGACAGGGGGCGGGGGTGAGCAGTTCTTC,CASSWAGTGGGGEQFF
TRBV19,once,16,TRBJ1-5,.,TGTGCCAGTAGTATGTTTGGGGGCCCCCAGCCCGAGCCCCAGCATTTT,CASSMFGGPQPEPQHF
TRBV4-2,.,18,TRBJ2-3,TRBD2,TGTGCCAGCAGCCCTACACGGCCGACTAGCGGGACGTCAGATACGCAGTATTTT,CASSPTRPTSGTSDTQYF
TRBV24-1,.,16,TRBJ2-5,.,TGTGCCACCAGTGATTTGGTCTCGGGGGAAGCAGAGACCCAGTACTTC,CATSDLVSGEAETQYF
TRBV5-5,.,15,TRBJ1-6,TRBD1,TGTGCCAGCAGCGATAGGACAGGGAGGAATTCACCCCTCCACTTT,CASSDRTGRNSPLHF
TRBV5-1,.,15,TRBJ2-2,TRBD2,TGCGCCAGCGACGGCGGGAGGGGCATCACCGGGGAGCTGTTTTTT,CASDGGRGITGELFF
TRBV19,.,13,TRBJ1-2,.,TGTGCCAGTATCCGGGAGGGTGACTATGGCTACACCTTC,CASIREGDYGYTF
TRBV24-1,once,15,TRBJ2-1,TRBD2,TGTGCCACCAGTGAACAGACTAGCGGGAGGAATGAGCAGTTCTTC,CATSEQTSGRNEQFF
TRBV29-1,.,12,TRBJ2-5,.,TGCAGCGTTCGGGTATACCAAGAGACCCAGTACTTC,CSVRVYQETQYF
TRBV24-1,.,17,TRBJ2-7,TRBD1,TGTGCCACCAGTGGTCAACATTCCGGGACAGGAATCTACGAGCAGTACTTC,CATSGQHSGTGIYEQYF
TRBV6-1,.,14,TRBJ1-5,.,TGTGCCAGCAGTGAATCGGGACATGGACAGCCCCAGCATTTT,CASSESGHGQPQHF
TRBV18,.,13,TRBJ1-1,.,TGTGCCAGCTCTCAGGGACAGAACACTGAAGCTTTCTTT,CASSQGQNTEAFF
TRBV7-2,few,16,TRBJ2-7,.,TGTGCCAGCAGCTTCGGGGTAAAGACATGGGATGAAGAGCAGTACTTC,CASSFGVKTWDEEQYF
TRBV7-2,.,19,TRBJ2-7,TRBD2,TGTGCCAGCAGCTTATCCCCCCTTTTGACTAGCGGGAGCTCCTACGAGCAGTACTTC,CASSLSPLLTSGSSYEQYF
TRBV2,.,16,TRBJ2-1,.,TGTGCCAGCAGCCTCCAGGGAGGGGGAGCCTACAATGAGCAGTTCTTC,CASSLQGGGAYNEQFF
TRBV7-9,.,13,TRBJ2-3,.,TGTGCCATCAGGGGGGCCGGTACAGATACGCAGTATTTT,CAIRGAGTDTQYF
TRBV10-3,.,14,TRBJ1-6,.,TGTGCCATCAGTTTAGGCCGGAGGGAATCACCCCTCCACTTT,CAISLGRRESPLHF
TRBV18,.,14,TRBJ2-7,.,TGTGCCAGCTCACCACTAGACAGCTCCTACGAGCAGTACTTC,CASSPLDSSYEQYF
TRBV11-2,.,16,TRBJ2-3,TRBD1,TGTGCCAGCAGCTTAATTGGGGACAGGGTAACAGATACGCAGTATTTT,CASSLIGDRVTDTQYF
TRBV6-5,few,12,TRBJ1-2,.,TGTGCCAGCACCGAGCGACGCCTTGGCTACACCTTC,CASTERRLGYTF
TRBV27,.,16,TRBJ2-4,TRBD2,TGTGCCAGCAGCCAGGTTAGGACTAGCGGAAAAAACATTCAGTACTTC,CASSQVRTSGKNIQYF
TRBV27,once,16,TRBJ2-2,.,TGTGCCAGCAGTTTATCCGAAGGGGGGAACACCGGGGAGCTGTTTTTT,CASSLSEGGNTGELFF
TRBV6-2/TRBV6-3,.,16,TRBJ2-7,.,TGTGCCAGCAGTTACAATTCCGGGGTTGGAAGGTACGAGCAGTACTTC,CASSYNSGVGRYEQYF
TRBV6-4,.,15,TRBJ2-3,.,TGTGCCAGCAGTGTCGGACCAGGCGGGGCAGATACGCAGTATTTT,CASSVGPGGADTQYF
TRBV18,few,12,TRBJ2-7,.,TGTGCCAGCTCACCAAACAGGTACGAGCAGTACTTC,CASSPNRYEQYF
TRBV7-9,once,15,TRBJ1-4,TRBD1,TGTGCCAGCAGCTTCAGGACAGGGTATAATGAAAAACTGTTTTTT,CASSFRTGYNEKLFF
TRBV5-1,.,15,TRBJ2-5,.,TGCGCCAGCAGCTTGGAAGCGGGCAGCCAAGAGACCCAGTACTTC,CASSLEAGSQETQYF
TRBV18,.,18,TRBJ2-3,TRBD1,TGTGCCAGCTCACCCCGGACAGGAGCCCATCTTAGCACAGATACGCAGTATTTT,CASSPRTGAHLSTDTQYF
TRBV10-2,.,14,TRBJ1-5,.,TGCGCCAGTAAAGGACAGAATAGCAATCAGCCCCAGCATTTT,CASKGQNSNQPQHF
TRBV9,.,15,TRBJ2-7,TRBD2,TGTGCCAGCAGCGCCGGGACTAGCGGGAGCTACGAGCAGTACTTC,CASSAGTSGSYEQYF
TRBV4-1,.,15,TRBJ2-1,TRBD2,TGCGCCAGCAGCCAAGCAGGACTAGTCCGTAATGAGCAGTTCTTC,CASSQAGLVRNEQFF
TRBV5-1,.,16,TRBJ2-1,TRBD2,TGCGCCAGCAGCTCACAAGCGGGAGGGCCGAGTCGGGAGCAGTTCTTC,CASSSQAGGPSREQFF